A single sample is the source of the 8 T cell receptor beta chains below, sequenced in a study of sequential checkpoint blockade in melanoma. Data came from immunoSEQ multiplex PCR; TCRdb stores just in-frame clones and leaves some out. This sample has some 17,000 clones, with 60% to 80% found just once. Treatment noted: randomized to nivolumab then ipilimumab (arm A) or the reverse (arm B). Sequenced material: CD8+ T cells sorted from blood (inferred from file names), taken from a patient given nivolumab and ipilimumab in sequence. These receptors were taken from a human donor with melanoma.

This sequence joins TRBV19 and TRBJ2-7, with a tentative D call TRBD1 (6 bases). This CDR3 contains 12 residues. The germline V gene encodes CDR1 LNHDA and CDR2 SQIVND (reference sequence). Trimming removed 10 bases from V and 2 bases from J, with 12 bases in between. DNA for the CDR3: TGTGCCACCTCACCAGGGGCCTACGAGCAGTACTTC. Protein product: CATSPGAYEQYF.

This clone has a single count. The J gene is TRBJ2-7, the V gene TRBV6-1; TRBD2 matches 12 bases. CDR1 MNHNS and CDR2 SASEGT come from the germline V gene. V lost 3 bases, J lost 1 base, and 4 bases stayed unmatched. The CDR3 covers 16 residues. The CDR3: CASSERLAGESYEQYF. The CDR3 DNA is TGTGCCAGCAGTGAGCGACTAGCGGGGGAGTCCTACGAGCAGTACTTC.

This clone was counted a single time. This rearrangement joins TRBV4-1 to TRBJ2-7; tentatively, D is TRBD2 (7 bases). The CDR3 totals 17 residues. The V end lost 3 bases, the J end lost 6 bases, and 24 bases lay between the germline ends. Looked up from germline, CDR1 is MGHRA and CDR2 is YSYEKL. CDR3 sequence (DNA): TGCGCCAGCAGCCATTACCTGGACAGCGGGGATCGGGTCGAGCAGTACTTC. It codes for CASSHYLDSGDRVEQYF.

The chain joins TRBV5-1 to TRBJ1-3; D unclear. Germline CDR1 is SGHRS and CDR2 is YFSETQ. The CDR3 contains 15 residues. V was cut by 2 bases and J by 0 bases, with 9 bases left in between. The CDR3: CASSFFAGSGNTIYF. The DNA of the CDR3 is TGCGCCAGCAGCTTTTTCGCCGGCTCTGGAAACACCATATATTTT. The full variable domain, in which reference TRBV5-1 and TRBJ1-3 provide the parts outside the CDR3, is KAGVTQTPRYLIKTRGQQVTLSCSPISGHRSVSWYQQTPGQGLQFLFEYFSETQRNKGNFPGRFSGRQFSNSRSEMNVSTLELGDSALYLCASSFFAGSGNTIYFGEGSWLTVV.

This chain connects TRBV27 to TRBJ2-7; TRBD1 matches at 7 bases. The junction had 11 bases not matched to a gene; V was cut back by 6 bases and J by 3 bases. Germline V gene sequence: CDR1 MNHEY, CDR2 SMNVEV (reference sequence). This CDR3 spans 15 amino acids. CDR3 in amino acids: CASSGTGALHYEQYF. The CDR3 DNA reads TGTGCCAGCAGCGGAACAGGGGCCCTTCACTACGAGCAGTACTTC.

This clone was seen only a few times. This chain connects TRBV29-1 to TRBJ2-7; a possible D gene is TRBD1 (6 bases). Germline V gene lookup returns CDR1 SQVTM and CDR2 ANQGSEA. The CDR3 length is 12 residues. Trimming removed 2 bases at V and 2 bases at J, with 7 bases between. CDR3 DNA sequence: TGCAGCGTTGAAAAGGGGGCCTACGAGCAGTACTTC. Protein product: CSVEKGAYEQYF.

V and J are TRBV7-9 and TRBJ2-7; the D gene is possibly TRBD2 (5 bases). Germline loops: CDR1 SEHNR, CDR2 FQNEAQ (reference sequence). V was trimmed by 4 bases and J by 0 bases, leaving 10 bases between them. This CDR3 is built from 14 residues. The CDR3, as DNA: TGTGCCAGCAGCTACTCCGGGAACTCCTACGAGCAGTACTTC. This translates into CASSYSGNSYEQYF. Together with reference TRBV7-9 and TRBJ2-7, the CDR3 gives the full variable domain: DTGVSQNPRHKITKRGQNVTFRCDPISEHNRLYWYRQTLGQGPEFLTYFQNEAQLEKSRLLSDRFSAERPKGSFSTLEIQRTEQGDSAMYLCASSYSGNSYEQYFGPGTRLTVT.

This chain uses TRBV11-2 with TRBJ2-7, with 7 bases fitting TRBD2. V shed 8 bases, J shed 1 base, and the junction held 5 bases outside the gene matches. Per the germline V gene, CDR1 is SGHAT and CDR2 is FQNNGV. There are 13 residues in the CDR3. The DNA for the CDR3 is TGTGCCAGCTCTAGCGGAGTTTCCTACGAGCAGTACTTC. Translated: CASSSGVSYEQYF.